The source of this T cell receptor beta chain is a study of cytomegalovirus exposure and HLA in healthy donors. Overall study results and limits: An analysis was carried out later, and it reportedly showed fewer N-insertions in an Asian-associated ancestry cluster than the approximately 700-donor mean. A classifier reportedly called cytomegalovirus status with high sensitivity and specificity.

V was pared by 3 bases and J by 1 base, with 17 bases between. The CDR3 is 17 residues long. Germline V gives CDR1 KGHSH, CDR2 LQKENI. Primers: 60 Vbeta forward and 13 Jbeta reverse. Assay used: immunoSEQ multiplex PCR; TCRdb lists only in-frame clones, some missing. This table lists under 150,000 clones. With respect to this clone: Its antigen is not identified.

The sequence was collected from a woman aged 60-70 years in good health and CMV-seronegative. Sequenced sample: PBMCs. The V call is TRBV18, the J call TRBJ2-3, with D perhaps TRBD2 (5 bases). CDR3 sequence: CASSPARGSLRTDTQYF. The CDR3 nucleotides read TGTGCCAGCTCACCCGCCCGGGGATCCTTACGCACAGATACGCAGTATTTT.